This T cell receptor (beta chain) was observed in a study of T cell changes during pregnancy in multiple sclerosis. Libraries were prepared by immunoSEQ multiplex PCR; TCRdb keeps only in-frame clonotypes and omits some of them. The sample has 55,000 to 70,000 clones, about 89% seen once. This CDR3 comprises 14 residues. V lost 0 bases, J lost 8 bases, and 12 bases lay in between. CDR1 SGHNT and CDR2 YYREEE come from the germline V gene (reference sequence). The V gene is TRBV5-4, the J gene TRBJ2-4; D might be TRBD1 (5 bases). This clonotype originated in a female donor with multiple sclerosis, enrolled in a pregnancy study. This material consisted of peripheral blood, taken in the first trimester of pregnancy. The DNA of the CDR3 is TGTGCCAGCAGCTTGGAGTTAGGGGAAGACATTCAGTACTTC. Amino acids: CASSLELGEDIQYF.